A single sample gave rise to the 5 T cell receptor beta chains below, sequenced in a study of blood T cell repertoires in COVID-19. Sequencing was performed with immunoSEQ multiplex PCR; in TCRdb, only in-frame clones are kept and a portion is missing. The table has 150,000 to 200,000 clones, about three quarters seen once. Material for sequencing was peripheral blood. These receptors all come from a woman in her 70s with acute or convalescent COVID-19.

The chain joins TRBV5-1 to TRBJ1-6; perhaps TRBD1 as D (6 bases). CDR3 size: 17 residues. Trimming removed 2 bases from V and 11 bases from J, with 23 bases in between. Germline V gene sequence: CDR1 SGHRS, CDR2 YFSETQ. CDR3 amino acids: CASSFQPTGGRFAPLHF. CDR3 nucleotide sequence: TGCGCCAGCAGCTTTCAACCGACAGGCGGCCGTTTCGCACCCCTCCACTTT.

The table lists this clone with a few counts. The CDR3, as DNA: TGTGCCACCAGCAGAGATACAGGGGGGCTTGGCTACACCTTC. It translates to CATSRDTGGLGYTF. The chain couples TRBV15 to TRBJ1-2; TRBD1 matches at 8 bases. This CDR3 has 14 amino acids. Trimming cost V 0 bases and J 7 bases; bases outside gene matches: 4. CDR1 is LNHNV, CDR2 YYDKDF, per germline (reference sequence). Full variable domain (rest looked up from reference TRBV15 and TRBJ1-2): DAMVIQNPRYQVTQFGKPVTLSCSQTLNHNVMYWYQQKSSQAPKLLFHYYDKDFNNEADTPDNFQSRRPNTSFCFLDIRSPGLGDTAMYLCATSRDTGGLGYTFGSGTRLTVV.

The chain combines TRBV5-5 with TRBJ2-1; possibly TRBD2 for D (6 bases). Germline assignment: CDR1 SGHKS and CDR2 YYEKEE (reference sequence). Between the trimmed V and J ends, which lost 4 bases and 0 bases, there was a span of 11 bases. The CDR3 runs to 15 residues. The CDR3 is CASSVRDSSYNEQFF. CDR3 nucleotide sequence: TGTGCCAGCAGCGTCCGGGACTCCTCCTACAATGAGCAGTTCTTC.

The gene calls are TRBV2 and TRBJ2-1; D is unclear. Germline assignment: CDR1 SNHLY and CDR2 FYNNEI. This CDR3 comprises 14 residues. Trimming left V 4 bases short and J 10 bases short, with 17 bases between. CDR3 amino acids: CASSVRSPRTEQFF. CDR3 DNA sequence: TGTGCCAGCAGTGTTAGGAGCCCTCGAACCGAGCAGTTCTTC. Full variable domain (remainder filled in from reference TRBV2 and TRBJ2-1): EPEVTQTPSHQVTQMGQEVILRCVPISNHLYFYWYRQILGQKVEFLVSFYNNEISEKSEIFDDQFSVERPDGSNFTLKIRSTKLEDSAMYFCASSVRSPRTEQFFGPGTRLTVL.

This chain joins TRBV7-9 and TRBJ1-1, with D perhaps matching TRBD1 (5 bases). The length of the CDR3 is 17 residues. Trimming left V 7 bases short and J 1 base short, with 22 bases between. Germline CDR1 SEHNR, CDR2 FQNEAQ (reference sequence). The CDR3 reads CASTLPFGARKNTEAFF. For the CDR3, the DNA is TGTGCCAGCACCCTACCCTTTGGGGCGCGGAAGAACACTGAAGCTTTCTTT.